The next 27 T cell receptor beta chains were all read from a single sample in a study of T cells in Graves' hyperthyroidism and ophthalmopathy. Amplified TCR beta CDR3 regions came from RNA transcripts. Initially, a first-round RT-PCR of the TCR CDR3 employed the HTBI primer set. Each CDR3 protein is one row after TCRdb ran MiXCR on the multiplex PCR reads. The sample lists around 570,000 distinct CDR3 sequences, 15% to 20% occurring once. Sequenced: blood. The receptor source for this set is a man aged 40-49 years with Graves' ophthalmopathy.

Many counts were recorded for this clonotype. CDR3 in DNA: TGTGCCAGCAGTTTAAGGACTAGCGCGTGGAATGAGCAGTTCTTC. Its translation is CASSLRTSAWNEQFF. The chain recombines TRBV27 with TRBJ2-1; 9 bases map to TRBD2. Germline V lookup: CDR1 MNHEY, CDR2 SMNVEV (reference sequence). J gave up 7 bases and V 2 bases, and 6 bases lay outside the gene matches. The CDR3 sequence is 15 residues long.

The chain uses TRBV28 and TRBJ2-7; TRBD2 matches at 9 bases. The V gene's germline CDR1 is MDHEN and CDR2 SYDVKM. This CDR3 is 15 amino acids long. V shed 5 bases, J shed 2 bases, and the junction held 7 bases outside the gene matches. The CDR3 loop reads CASSPRLAAAYEQYF. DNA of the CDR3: TGTGCCAGCAGTCCCAGACTAGCGGCCGCCTACGAGCAGTACTTC.

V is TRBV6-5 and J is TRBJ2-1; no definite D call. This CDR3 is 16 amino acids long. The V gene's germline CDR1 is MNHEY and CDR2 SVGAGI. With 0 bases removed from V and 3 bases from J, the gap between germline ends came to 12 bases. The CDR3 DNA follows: TGTGCCAGCAGTTACTCGACACAGCTTTACTACAATGAGCAGTTCTTC. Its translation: CASSYSTQLYYNEQFF.

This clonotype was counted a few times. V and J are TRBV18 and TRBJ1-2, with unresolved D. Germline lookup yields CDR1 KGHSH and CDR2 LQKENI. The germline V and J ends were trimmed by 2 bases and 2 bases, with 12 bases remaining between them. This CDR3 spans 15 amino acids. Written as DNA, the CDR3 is TGTGCCAGCTCACCAGGTATAGAAGGGAACTATGGCTACACCTTC. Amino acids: CASSPGIEGNYGYTF. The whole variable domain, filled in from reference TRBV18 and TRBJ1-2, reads NAGVMQNPRHLVRRRGQEARLRCSPMKGHSHVYWYRQLPEEGLKFMVYLQKENIIDESGMPKERFSAEFPKEGPSILRIQQVVRGDSAAYFCASSPGIEGNYGYTFGSGTRLTVV.

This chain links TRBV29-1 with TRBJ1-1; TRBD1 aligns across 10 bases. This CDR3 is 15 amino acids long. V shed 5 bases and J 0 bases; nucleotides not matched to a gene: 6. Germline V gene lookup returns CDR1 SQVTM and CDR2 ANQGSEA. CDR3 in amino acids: CSVRTGGVMNTEAFF. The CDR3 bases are TGCAGCGTTAGGACAGGGGGGGTTATGAACACTGAAGCTTTCTTT.

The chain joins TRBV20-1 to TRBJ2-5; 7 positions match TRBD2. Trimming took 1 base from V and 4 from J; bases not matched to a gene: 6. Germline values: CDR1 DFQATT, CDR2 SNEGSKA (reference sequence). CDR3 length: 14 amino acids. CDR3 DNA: TGCAGTGCTAGAGGACTAGCATTGGGAGAGACCCAGTACTTC. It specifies CSARGLALGETQYF.

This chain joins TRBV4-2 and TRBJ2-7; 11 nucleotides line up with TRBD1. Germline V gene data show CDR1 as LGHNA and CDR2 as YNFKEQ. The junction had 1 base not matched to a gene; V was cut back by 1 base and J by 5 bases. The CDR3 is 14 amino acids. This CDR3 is CASSQVGQGDEQYF. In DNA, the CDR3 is TGTGCCAGCAGCCAAGTGGGACAGGGGGACGAGCAGTACTTC.

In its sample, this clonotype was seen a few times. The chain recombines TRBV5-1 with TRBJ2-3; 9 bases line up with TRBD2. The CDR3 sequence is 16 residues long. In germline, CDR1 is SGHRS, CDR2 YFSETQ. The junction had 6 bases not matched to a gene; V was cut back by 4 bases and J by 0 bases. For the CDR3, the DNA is TGCGCCAGCAGCCCCTATAGCGGGAGTAGCACAGATACGCAGTATTTT. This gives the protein CASSPYSGSSTDTQYF.

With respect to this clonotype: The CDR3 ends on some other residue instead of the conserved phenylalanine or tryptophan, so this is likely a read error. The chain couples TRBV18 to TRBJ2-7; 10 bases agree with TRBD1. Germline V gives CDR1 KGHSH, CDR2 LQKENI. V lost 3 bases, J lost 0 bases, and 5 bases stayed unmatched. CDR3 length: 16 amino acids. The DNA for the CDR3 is TGTGCCAGCTCACCGGGACAGGGGAGAATCTCCTACGAGCAGTACTCC. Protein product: CASSPGQGRISYEQYS.

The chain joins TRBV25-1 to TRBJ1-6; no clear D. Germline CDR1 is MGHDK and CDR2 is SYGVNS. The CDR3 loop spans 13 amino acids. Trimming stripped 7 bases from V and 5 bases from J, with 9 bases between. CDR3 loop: CASKGSHNSPLHF. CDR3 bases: TGTGCCAGCAAGGGCAGCCATAATTCACCCCTCCACTTT.

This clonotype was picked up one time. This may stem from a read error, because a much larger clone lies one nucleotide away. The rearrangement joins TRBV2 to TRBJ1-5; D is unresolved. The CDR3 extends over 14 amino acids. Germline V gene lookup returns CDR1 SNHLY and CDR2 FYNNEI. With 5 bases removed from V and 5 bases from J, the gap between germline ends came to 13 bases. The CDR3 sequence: CASSPDGPDQPQHF. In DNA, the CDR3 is TGTGCCAGCAGTCCGGACGGGCCCGATCAGCCCCAGCATTTT.

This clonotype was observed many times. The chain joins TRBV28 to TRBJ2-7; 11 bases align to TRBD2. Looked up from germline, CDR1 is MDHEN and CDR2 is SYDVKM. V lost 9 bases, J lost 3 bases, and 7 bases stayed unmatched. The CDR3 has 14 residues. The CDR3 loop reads CASSTGTSGYEQYF. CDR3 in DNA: TGTGCCAGTTCCACCGGGACTAGCGGCTACGAGCAGTACTTC.

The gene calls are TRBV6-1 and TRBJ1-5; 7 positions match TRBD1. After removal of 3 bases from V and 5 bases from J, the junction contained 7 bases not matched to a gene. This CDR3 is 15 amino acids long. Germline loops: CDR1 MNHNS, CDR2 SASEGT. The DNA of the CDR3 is TGTGCCAGCAGTGACGCCGGGACAGTATATCAGCCCCAGCATTTT. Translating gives CASSDAGTVYQPQHF.

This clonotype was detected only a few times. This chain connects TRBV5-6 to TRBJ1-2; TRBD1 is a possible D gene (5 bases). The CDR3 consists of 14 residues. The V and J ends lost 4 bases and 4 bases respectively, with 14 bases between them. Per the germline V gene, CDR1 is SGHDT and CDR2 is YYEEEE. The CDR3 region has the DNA TGTGCCAGCAGCATCCAGGGAGGAGTCTATGGCTACACCTTC. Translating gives CASSIQGGVYGYTF. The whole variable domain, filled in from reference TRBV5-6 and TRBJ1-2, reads DAGVTQSPTHLIKTRGQQVTLRCSPKSGHDTVSWYQQALGQGPQFIFQYYEEEERQRGNFPDRFSGHQFPNYSSELNVNALLLGDSALYLCASSIQGGVYGYTFGSGTRLTVV.

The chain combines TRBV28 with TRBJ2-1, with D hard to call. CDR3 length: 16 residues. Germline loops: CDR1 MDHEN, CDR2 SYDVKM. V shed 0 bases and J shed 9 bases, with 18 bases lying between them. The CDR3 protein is CASSLWGGQTRTEQFF. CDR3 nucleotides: TGTGCCAGCAGTTTATGGGGTGGGCAGACCCGTACTGAGCAGTTCTTC.

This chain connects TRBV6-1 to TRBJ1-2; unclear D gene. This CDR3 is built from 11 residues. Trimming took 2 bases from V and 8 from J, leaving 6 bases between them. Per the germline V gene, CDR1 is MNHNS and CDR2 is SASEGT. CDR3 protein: CASSEIEGYTF. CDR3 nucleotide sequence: TGTGCCAGCAGTGAAATAGAGGGCTACACCTTC.

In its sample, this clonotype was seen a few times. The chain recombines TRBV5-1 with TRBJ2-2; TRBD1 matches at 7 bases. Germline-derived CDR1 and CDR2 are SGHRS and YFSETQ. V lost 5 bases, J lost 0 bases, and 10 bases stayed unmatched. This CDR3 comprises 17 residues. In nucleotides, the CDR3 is TGCGCCAGCAGTCCTCACTCTGGGACAGCGAACACCGGGGAGCTGTTTTTT. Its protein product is CASSPHSGTANTGELFF.

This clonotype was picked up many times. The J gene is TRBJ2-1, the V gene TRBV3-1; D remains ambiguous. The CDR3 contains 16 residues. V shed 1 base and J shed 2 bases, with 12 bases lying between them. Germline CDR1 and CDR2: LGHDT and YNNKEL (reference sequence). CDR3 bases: TGTGCCAGCAGCCAAGCTCAGACGTCCGCCTACAATGAGCAGTTCTTC. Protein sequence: CASSQAQTSAYNEQFF.

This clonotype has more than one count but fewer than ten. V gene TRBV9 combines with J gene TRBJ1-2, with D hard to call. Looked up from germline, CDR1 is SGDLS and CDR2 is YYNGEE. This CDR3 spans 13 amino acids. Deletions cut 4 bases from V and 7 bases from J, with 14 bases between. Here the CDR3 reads CASSPVQSGGYTF. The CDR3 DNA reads TGTGCCAGCAGCCCGGTACAGAGTGGTGGCTACACCTTC.

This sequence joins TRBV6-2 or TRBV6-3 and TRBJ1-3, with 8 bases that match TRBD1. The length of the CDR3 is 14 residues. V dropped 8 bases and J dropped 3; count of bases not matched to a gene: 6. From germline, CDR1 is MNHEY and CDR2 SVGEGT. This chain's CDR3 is CASETGGIGNTIYF. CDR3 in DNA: TGTGCCAGCGAAACAGGGGGGATTGGAAACACCATATATTTT.

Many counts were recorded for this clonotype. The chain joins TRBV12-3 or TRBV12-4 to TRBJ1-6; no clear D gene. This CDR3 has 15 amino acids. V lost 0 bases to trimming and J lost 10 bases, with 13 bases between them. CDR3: CASSLALLSGSPLHF. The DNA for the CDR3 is TGTGCCAGCAGTTTAGCGCTTCTGAGTGGCTCACCCCTCCACTTT.

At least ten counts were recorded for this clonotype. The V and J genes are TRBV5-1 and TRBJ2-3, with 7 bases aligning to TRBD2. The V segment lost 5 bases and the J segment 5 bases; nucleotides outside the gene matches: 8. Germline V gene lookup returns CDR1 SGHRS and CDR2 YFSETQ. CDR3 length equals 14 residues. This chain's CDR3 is CASRRAGDLDTQYF. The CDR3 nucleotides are TGCGCCAGCAGGAGGGCGGGGGACCTAGATACGCAGTATTTT.

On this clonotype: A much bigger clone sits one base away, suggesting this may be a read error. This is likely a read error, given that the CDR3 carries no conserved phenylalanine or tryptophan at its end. CDR3 coding DNA: TGTGCCAGCAGTTACTCGAGTTCTAGCGGGGAGACCCAGTACATC. Its translation is CASSYSSSSGETQYI. The chain recombines TRBV6-2 or TRBV6-3 with TRBJ2-5, with 8 bases lining up with TRBD2. Trimming removed 0 bases from V and 5 bases from J; junction bases left unmatched: 5. Germline V gene lookup returns CDR1 MNHEY and CDR2 SVGEGT. This CDR3 region has 15 residues.

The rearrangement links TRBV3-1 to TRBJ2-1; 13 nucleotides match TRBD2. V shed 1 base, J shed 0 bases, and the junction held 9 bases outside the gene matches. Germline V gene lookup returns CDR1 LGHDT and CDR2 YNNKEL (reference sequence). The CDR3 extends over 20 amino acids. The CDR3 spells CASSQAPGLAGKSSYNEQFF. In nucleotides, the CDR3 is TGTGCCAGCAGCCAAGCCCCGGGACTAGCGGGAAAGAGCTCCTACAATGAGCAGTTCTTC.

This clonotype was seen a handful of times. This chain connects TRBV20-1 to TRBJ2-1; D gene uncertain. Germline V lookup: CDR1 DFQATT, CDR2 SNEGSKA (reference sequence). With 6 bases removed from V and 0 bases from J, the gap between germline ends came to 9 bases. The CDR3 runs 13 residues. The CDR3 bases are TGCAGTGCAACCCGCAGCTCCTACAATGAGCAGTTCTTC. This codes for CSATRSSYNEQFF.

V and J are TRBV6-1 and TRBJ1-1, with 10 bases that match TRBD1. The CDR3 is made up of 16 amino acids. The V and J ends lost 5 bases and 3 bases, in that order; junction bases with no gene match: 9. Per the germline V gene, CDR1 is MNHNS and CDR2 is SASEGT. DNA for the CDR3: TGTGCCAGCAGTTCACCCCAGACAGGGGGCGACACTGAAGCTTTCTTT. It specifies CASSSPQTGGDTEAFF.

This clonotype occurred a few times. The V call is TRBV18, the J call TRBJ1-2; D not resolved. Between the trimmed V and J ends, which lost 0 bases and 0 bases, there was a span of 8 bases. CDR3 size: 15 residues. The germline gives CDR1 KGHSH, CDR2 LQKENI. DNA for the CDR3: TGTGCCAGCTCACCACCGGGCTTAGCTAACTATGGCTACACCTTC. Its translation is CASSPPGLANYGYTF. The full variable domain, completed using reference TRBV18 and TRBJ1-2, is NAGVMQNPRHLVRRRGQEARLRCSPMKGHSHVYWYRQLPEEGLKFMVYLQKENIIDESGMPKERFSAEFPKEGPSILRIQQVVRGDSAAYFCASSPPGLANYGYTFGSGTRLTVV.